This TCR beta chain was documented in a study of T cells after yellow fever vaccination. MiXCR, applied by TCRdb to the 5' RACE reads, yields one record per CDR3 protein. Of 360,000 or so distinct CDR3 sequences in the sample, roughly 11% were seen once. Material: PBMCs, obtained on the day of the first yellow fever vaccination. The TCR was taken from a man in his late teens or twenties who received the YFV17D yellow fever vaccine.

Here the CDR3 reads CSARSTNQPQHF. Here the CDR3 DNA reads TGCAGTGCTAGAAGTACGAATCAGCCCCAGCATTTT. This rearrangement joins TRBV20-1 to TRBJ1-5; D remains ambiguous. The germline gives CDR1 DFQATT, CDR2 SNEGSKA (reference sequence). V lost 2 bases and J 4 bases, leaving 6 bases between the germline ends. This CDR3 contains 12 residues.